Following are 32 T cell receptor beta chains from one sample sequenced in a study of diagnostic markers for celiac disease. TCRdb reanalyzed the reads, giving one entry per CDR3 protein sequence and no DNA. This sample's table has about 1,000 distinct CDR3 sequences. Material: either unsorted cells or a sorted T cell fraction (not recorded which). The receptor set was obtained from a human donor. This table probably holds off-target reads from a library built for another chain.

The genes are TRBV20-1 and TRBJ2-3. This CDR3 comprises 13 residues. In germline, CDR1 is DFQATT, CDR2 SNEGSKA (reference sequence). The CDR3: CSARVSWGDTQYF.

This clonotype counts as large by frequency. The gene calls are TRBV2 and TRBJ1-2. Per germline, CDR1 SNHLY and CDR2 FYNNEI. CDR3 length: 13 amino acids. The CDR3 loop is CASSANTDYGYTF.

V gene TRBV7-2 combines with J gene TRBJ2-1; the TCRdb D gene call, TRBD2, has no DNA to confirm it. The CDR3 has 14 residues. The V gene's germline CDR1 is SGHTA and CDR2 FQGNSA. CDR3 amino acids: CASSLWSSSNEQFF.

This clonotype registers medium-sized (0.01 to 0.1%) by frequency. V gene TRBV12-3 or TRBV12-4 combines with J gene TRBJ2-4; as DNA is missing, the TRBD1 call by TCRdb cannot be tested. CDR3 size: 14 residues. The CDR3 here is CASSWVGGKNIQYF.

This clonotype shows up as medium-sized (0.01 to 0.1%) by frequency. The V and J genes are TRBV6-6 and TRBJ1-6; TCRdb calls TRBD1, which cannot be checked without DNA. CDR3 length equals 14 residues. Looked up from germline, CDR1 is MNHNY and CDR2 is SVGAGI (reference sequence). CDR3 region: CASTGAQGASPLHF.

The chain uses TRBV6-2 or TRBV6-3 and TRBJ1-1; TCRdb's D call, TRBD1, is unchecked because there is no DNA. Germline values: CDR1 MNHEY, CDR2 SVGEGT. The CDR3 totals 15 residues. CDR3: CASSYSGTVNTEAFF.

The genes are TRBV23-1 and TRBJ2-2; the D gene TCRdb calls, TRBD2, cannot be checked with no DNA. TRBV23-1 is placed among ORFs of uncertain function. This CDR3 has 18 amino acids. The chain's CDR3 is CASSLKTSGSESTGELFF.

In terms of frequency, this clonotype is medium-sized. The V gene is TRBV5-1, the J gene TRBJ2-3; TCRdb calls TRBD2, which cannot be checked without DNA. The CDR3 consists of 17 residues. Germline CDR1 is SGHRS and CDR2 is YFSETQ. The CDR3 here is CASSLGVAGGRTDTQYF.

This clonotype registers medium-sized by frequency. The chain employs TRBV12-3 or TRBV12-4 and TRBJ1-5. The CDR3 is 16 residues long. The CDR3 sequence is CASTLGDFDSNQPQHF.

Its frequency marks this clonotype as medium-sized. CDR3 in amino acids: CASNGQGVMNTEAFF. The V gene is TRBV2, the J gene TRBJ1-1; TCRdb selects TRBD1, and the lack of DNA leaves this call unchecked. CDR1 and CDR2 from the germline V gene are SNHLY and FYNNEI. This CDR3 comprises 15 residues. The full variable domain, completed using reference TRBV2 and TRBJ1-1, is EPEVTQTPSHQVTQMGQEVILRCVPISNHLYFYWYRQILGQKVEFLVSFYNNEISEKSEIFDDQFSVERPDGSNFTLKIRSTKLEDSAMYFCASNGQGVMNTEAFFGQGTRLTVV.

This clonotype shows up as medium-sized by frequency. V and J are TRBV4-3 and TRBJ1-1; lacking DNA, the TRBD1 call made by TCRdb goes unchecked. This CDR3 is 15 amino acids long. Germline values: CDR1 LGHNA, CDR2 YSLEER. CDR3 in amino acids: CASSQVWTGWTEAFF.

This clonotype is labeled medium-sized based on frequency. V and J are TRBV13 and TRBJ2-5; TCRdb's D call, TRBD2, is unchecked because there is no DNA. The CDR3 is made up of 16 amino acids. The V gene's germline CDR1 is PRHDT and CDR2 FYEKMQ (reference sequence). This CDR3 is CASSLNSEGRQETQYF.

Its frequency marks this clonotype as hyperexpanded. The chain recombines TRBV20-1 with TRBJ2-4; there is no DNA to check the TCRdb D call of TRBD2. The CDR3 is 13 amino acids. Per germline, CDR1 DFQATT and CDR2 SNEGSKA (reference sequence). Here the CDR3 reads CSVGGAAKNIQYF.

CDR3 sequence: CASSLSLRPGGAGEQFF. The V gene is TRBV7-2, the J gene TRBJ2-1; TCRdb's D call of TRBD2 is untestable without DNA. The CDR3 contains 17 residues. Per the germline V gene, CDR1 is SGHTA and CDR2 is FQGNSA.

This clonotype is called medium-sized (0.01 to 0.1%) based on its frequency. The chain joins TRBV20-1 to TRBJ2-3; the TRBD2 assignment by TCRdb is unverifiable without DNA. This CDR3 is 16 amino acids long. Germline CDR1 and CDR2: DFQATT and SNEGSKA (reference sequence). The chain's CDR3 is CSATLAGGASTDTQYF.

The rearrangement joins TRBV29-1 to TRBJ1-1; TCRdb's D call, TRBD1, is unchecked because there is no DNA. The CDR3 spans 16 residues. The germline V gene has CDR1 SQVTM and CDR2 ANQGSEA. CDR3 loop: CSVSKPPGTGHTEAFF.

Measured by frequency, this clonotype is large (0.1 to 1%). The rearrangement links TRBV29-1 to TRBJ2-7; with no DNA, the TCRdb D assignment of TRBD2 cannot be verified. Per germline, CDR1 SQVTM and CDR2 ANQGSEA. This CDR3 is built from 12 residues. This chain's CDR3 is CSVGTNSYEQYF.

The chain has TRBV20-1 and TRBJ2-3. Per germline, CDR1 DFQATT and CDR2 SNEGSKA (reference sequence). The CDR3 contains 13 residues. The CDR3 sequence: CSARVDSADTQYF.

The gene calls are TRBV20-1 and TRBJ2-3; TCRdb calls TRBD2, which cannot be checked without DNA. The CDR3 has 14 amino acids. Germline loops: CDR1 DFQATT, CDR2 SNEGSKA (reference sequence). CDR3 protein: CSAPTSGGTDTQYF.

This chain uses TRBV10-3 with TRBJ2-3; TCRdb's assignment of TRBD1 cannot be checked, as there is no DNA. The CDR3 loop spans 15 amino acids. The V gene's germline CDR1 is ENHRY and CDR2 SYGVKD. CDR3 residues: CAISEGEASTDTQYF.

The J gene is TRBJ2-5, the V gene TRBV6-1; with no DNA, the TCRdb D assignment of TRBD1 cannot be verified. This CDR3 is built from 13 residues. Per the germline V gene, CDR1 is MNHNS and CDR2 is SASEGT. The CDR3 loop reads CASTKTGWETQYF.

V is TRBV30 and J is TRBJ2-7; TCRdb designates TRBD1, a call that cannot be tested without DNA. This CDR3 is 18 amino acids long. From germline, CDR1 is GTSNPN and CDR2 SVGIG (reference sequence). CDR3 residues: CAWSGRDRGLGGLREQYF. Filled out from reference TRBV30 and TRBJ2-7, the complete variable domain reads SQTIHQWPATLVQPVGSPLSLECTVEGTSNPNLYWYRQAAGRGLQLLFYSVGIGQISSEVPQNLSASRPQDRQFILSSKKLLLSDSGFYLCAWSGRDRGLGGLREQYFGPGTRLTVT.

CDR3 residues: CSATWTGASVYTF. This chain links TRBV20-1 with TRBJ1-2; TCRdb's D call, TRBD1, is unchecked because there is no DNA. CDR1 is DFQATT, CDR2 SNEGSKA, per germline (reference sequence). The CDR3 is 13 amino acids.

The V and J genes are TRBV20-1 and TRBJ2-5. There are 15 residues in the CDR3. Germline V gene data show CDR1 as DFQATT and CDR2 as SNEGSKA (reference sequence). The CDR3 spells CSAQIAIQIGETQYF.

Its frequency marks this clonotype as medium-sized. The rearrangement links TRBV5-1 to TRBJ2-1; TCRdb's D gene call, TRBD2, goes unchecked for lack of DNA. The CDR3 has 17 amino acids. Germline loops: CDR1 SGHRS, CDR2 YFSETQ. CDR3: CASSSASGRMSYNEQFF.

This clonotype counts as medium-sized by frequency. The chain employs TRBV11-2 and TRBJ2-5; without DNA, the TCRdb call of TRBD2 cannot be checked. The length of the CDR3 is 15 residues. CDR1 is SGHAT, CDR2 FQNNGV, per germline. The CDR3 sequence is CASTVAGGNQETQYF. Complete variable domain (other parts from reference TRBV11-2 and TRBJ2-5): EAGVAQSPRYKIIEKRQSVAFWCNPISGHATLYWYQQILGQGPKLLIQFQNNGVVDDSQLPKDRFSAERLKGVDSTLKIQPAKLEDSAVYLCASTVAGGNQETQYFGPGTRLLVL.

This clonotype is identified as medium-sized from frequency. The chain employs TRBV6-6 and TRBJ2-7. The CDR3 extends over 11 amino acids. Germline V gene sequence: CDR1 MNHNY, CDR2 SVGAGI (reference sequence). The CDR3 here is CASSYRYEQYF.

Frequency places this clonotype as large. J is TRBJ2-3 and V is TRBV10-3; TCRdb names TRBD2, which stays unverified in the absence of DNA. This CDR3 contains 16 residues. Germline V gene lookup returns CDR1 ENHRY and CDR2 SYGVKD. CDR3 sequence reads: CAISDTTSGSTDTQYF.

The chain recombines TRBV4-2 with TRBJ2-4; TCRdb proposes TRBD2, but this gene call is untestable without DNA. The CDR3 sequence is 18 residues long. The germline V gene encodes CDR1 LGHNA and CDR2 YNFKEQ. CDR3 sequence reads: CASSLGNSGSGVKNIQYF.

The rearrangement joins TRBV16 to TRBJ1-5; as DNA is missing, the TRBD1 call by TCRdb cannot be tested. Per the germline V gene, CDR1 is KGHSY and CDR2 is FQNENV. The CDR3 has 14 residues. The CDR3 here is CASSPLGGWEPQHF.

This clonotype registers large by frequency. V usage is TRBV10-3 and J usage is TRBJ1-5. The germline V gene has CDR1 ENHRY and CDR2 SYGVKD. This CDR3 is built from 12 residues. The CDR3 spells CAIGRHNQPQHF.

The chain recombines TRBV28 with TRBJ1-4; lacking DNA, the TRBD1 call made by TCRdb goes unchecked. Germline loops: CDR1 MDHEN, CDR2 SYDVKM. The CDR3 contains 12 residues. CDR3 protein: CASAGANEKLFF.